Below, 32 T cell receptor beta chains from the same sample are listed, as sequenced in a study of CD8+ T cells in alopecia areata (dated by TCRdb to 2016 to 2019). In the paper's terms, the time point label means: 20 to 30 weeks on oral tofacitinib. The treatment or condition label, read with the paper, signifies: oral pan-JAK inhibitor, 5-10 mg twice daily. The library came from the immunoSEQ multiplex PCR assay. RNA was extracted from all samples and reverse transcribed into cDNA as template for TCR sequencing. TCRdb re-hosts the immuneACCESS table, in-frame sequences only. Its copies lack some clones; in the studies checked, an unresolved V gene accounts for under half of them, and the cause for the rest is not known. Recorded for this sample are some 200,000 clones; 58% of them occurred a single time. Roughly 12% of the sample comes from the top ten. Source: CD8+ T cells sorted from blood, taken at week 24, from a patient treated with tofacitinib. The receptors derive from a human donor with alopecia areata.

This chain links TRBV20-1 with TRBJ1-2; D call uncertain. Germline values: CDR1 DFQATT, CDR2 SNEGSKA (reference sequence). The CDR3 has 11 amino acids. Trimming pared 2 bases from V and 5 bases from J, leaving 6 bases between. The CDR3 loop is CSARPKYGYTF. CDR3 sequence (DNA): TGCAGTGCTAGACCAAAATATGGCTACACCTTC.

A few counts support this clone. This chain uses TRBV5-1 with TRBJ2-3; TRBD2 aligns across 7 bases. The V gene end was trimmed by 2 bases and the J gene end by 5 bases; junction bases not matched to a gene: 8. This CDR3 is built from 15 residues. Germline V gene lookup returns CDR1 SGHRS and CDR2 YFSETQ. The CDR3 sequence is CASSFEAGRGDTQYF. CDR3 bases: TGCGCCAGCAGCTTCGAAGCGGGGCGAGGAGATACGCAGTATTTT.

The chain combines TRBV6-1 with TRBJ1-1; the match to TRBD1 covers 8 bases. V lost 1 base and J lost 8; bases outside the gene matches: 3. In germline, CDR1 is MNHNS, CDR2 SASEGT. The CDR3 is 13 residues long. This chain's CDR3 is CASSEEWDREAFF. The DNA for the CDR3 is TGTGCCAGCAGTGAAGAATGGGACAGGGAAGCTTTCTTT.

The chain is built from TRBV28 and TRBJ2-7; D is perhaps TRBD1 (6 bases). Germline values: CDR1 MDHEN, CDR2 SYDVKM. This CDR3 spans 14 amino acids. V lost 6 bases and J lost 4, with 16 bases in between. Written as DNA, the CDR3 is TGTGCCAGCAGCGCAGGGGTGGGTGGGTACGAGCAGTACTTC. It is translated as CASSAGVGGYEQYF.

This clone was found a few times. The junction does not match germline at one end; this may be a read error. The chain carries TRBV10-3 and TRBJ2-7, with D perhaps TRBD1 (5 bases). CDR1 is ENHRY and CDR2 is SYGVKD in the germline V gene. This CDR3 is built from 14 residues. The CDR3 region is CASSPDKGFYEQYF. In nucleotides, the CDR3 is TGTGCCAGCAGTCCGGACAAGGGATTCTACGAGCAGTACTTC.

V usage is TRBV27 and J usage is TRBJ2-7; D is uncertain. The V end was cut by 2 bases, the J end by 3 bases, with 8 bases between. The CDR3 is 13 residues long. CDR1 MNHEY and CDR2 SMNVEV come from the germline V gene (reference sequence). The chain's CDR3 is CASSLAANYEQYF. The CDR3 DNA reads as TGTGCCAGCAGTTTAGCTGCAAACTACGAGCAGTACTTC.

This clone occurred once. This rearrangement joins TRBV7-6 to TRBJ1-2; a possible D gene is TRBD1 (6 bases). The CDR3 totals 17 residues. The germline V and J ends were trimmed by 5 bases and 4 bases, with 23 bases remaining between them. CDR1 is SGHVS and CDR2 is FNYEAQ in the germline V gene. Written as DNA, the CDR3 is TGTGCCAGCAGCGTTACAACCGCGACAGGCCTGGGCTATGGCTACACCTTC. As protein: CASSVTTATGLGYGYTF.

This clone was observed a handful of times. The rearrangement joins TRBV19 to TRBJ1-5; D gene uncertain. The germline V gene has CDR1 LNHDA and CDR2 SQIVND (reference sequence). The CDR3 is 16 amino acids. V dropped 1 base and J dropped 0 bases, with 10 bases sitting between them. In DNA, the CDR3 is TGTGCCAGTAGTATAGCGACGGTTTATAGCAATCAGCCCCAGCATTTT. Translation: CASSIATVYSNQPQHF.

A few counts support this clone. The chain uses TRBV21-1 and TRBJ2-7; TRBD1 is the table's D call and was not checked against the DNA. TRBV21-1 is a known pseudogene. The CDR3 is 18 residues long. DNA for the CDR3: TGTGCCAGCAGCCCCCGTAGGGGGGACAGGGATGTCACCTACGAGCAGTACTTC. It encodes CASSPRRGDRDVTYEQYF.

V and J are TRBV18 and TRBJ2-6, with 8 positions matching TRBD1. Germline V gene lookup returns CDR1 KGHSH and CDR2 LQKENI. V lost 3 bases and J lost 0; bases outside the gene matches: 7. This CDR3 region has 18 residues. The chain's CDR3 is CASSPRDRIYSGANVLTF. The CDR3 DNA is TGTGCCAGCTCACCGCGGGACAGGATCTACTCTGGGGCCAACGTCCTGACTTTC.

This clone was picked up a small number of times. The chain has TRBV27 and TRBJ2-3, with 7 bases matching TRBD1. V shed 4 bases and J 4 bases; nucleotides not matched to a gene: 2. CDR1 is MNHEY, CDR2 SMNVEV, per germline (reference sequence). The CDR3 length is 13 residues. CDR3 sequence (DNA): TGTGCCAGCAGTTCCGGACAGGCAGATACGCAGTATTTT. Residues: CASSSGQADTQYF.

The V and J genes are TRBV9 and TRBJ2-1, with TRBD1 as a possible D gene (8 bases). The V and J ends lost 2 bases and 7 bases respectively, with 13 bases between them. The CDR3 covers 14 residues. Germline assignment: CDR1 SGDLS and CDR2 YYNGEE. DNA of the CDR3: TGTGCCAGCAGCGTCCCACAGGGGGGGAATGAGCAGTTCTTC. Encoded protein: CASSVPQGGNEQFF. Using reference TRBV9 and TRBJ2-1 for the parts outside the CDR3, the full variable domain is DSGVTQTPKHLITATGQRVTLRCSPRSGDLSVYWYQQSLDQGLQFLIQYYNGEERAKGNILERFSAQQFPDLHSELNLSSLELGDSALYFCASSVPQGGNEQFFGPGTRLTVL.

The chain combines TRBV7-9 with TRBJ2-1, with 8 bases identical to TRBD1. This CDR3 is built from 17 residues. CDR1 and CDR2 from the germline V gene are SEHNR and FQNEAQ (reference sequence). Trimming took 0 bases from V and 6 from J; bases not matched to a gene: 10. CDR3 DNA sequence: TGTGCCAGCAGCTTAGCCCAACGACAGGGGACCCTCAATGAGCAGTTCTTC. It codes for CASSLAQRQGTLNEQFF.

The sample holds a few counts of this clone. V is TRBV5-1 and J is TRBJ2-7, with no clear D. CDR3 length equals 14 residues. V lost 0 bases, J lost 1 base, and 8 bases lay in between. The V gene's germline CDR1 is SGHRS and CDR2 YFSETQ. CDR3 in DNA: TGCGCCAGCAGCTTGGGCGCAGGATCCTACGAGCAGTACTTC. The encoded protein is CASSLGAGSYEQYF.

The rearrangement links TRBV29-1 to TRBJ2-2; D perhaps matches TRBD1 (5 bases). The CDR3 is 14 amino acids. CDR1 is SQVTM, CDR2 ANQGSEA, per germline. Trimming took 3 bases from V and 0 from J, leaving 8 bases between them. CDR3 nucleotide sequence: TGCAGCGTTGATCAGGGCCCGAACACCGGGGAGCTGTTTTTT. Translated, it gives CSVDQGPNTGELFF.

The gene calls are TRBV29-1 and TRBJ1-4, with 7 nucleotides matching TRBD1. The J segment lost 8 bases and the V segment lost 6 bases, leaving 12 bases of the junction unmatched. Germline-derived CDR1 and CDR2 are SQVTM and ANQGSEA. The CDR3 runs 14 residues. CDR3 loop: CSVTARDSEEKLFF. Here the CDR3 DNA reads TGCAGCGTAACCGCCCGGGACAGTGAGGAAAAACTGTTTTTT.

This sequence joins TRBV2 and TRBJ1-5; no clear D. Germline V lookup: CDR1 SNHLY, CDR2 FYNNEI. This CDR3 has 12 amino acids. V lost 6 bases and J 5 bases, leaving 8 bases between the germline ends. CDR3 bases: TGTGCCAGCAGCAGTTGGGATCAGCCCCAGCATTTT. Its protein product is CASSSWDQPQHF.

The J gene is TRBJ2-1, the V gene TRBV30; D unresolved. V shed 0 bases and J shed 7 bases, with 13 bases lying between them. CDR3 length: 14 amino acids. Germline V gene lookup returns CDR1 GTSNPN and CDR2 SVGIG (reference sequence). The DNA of the CDR3 is TGTGCCTGGAGTGTCACCCAGGCCCTAAATGAGCAGTTCTTC. Its protein product is CAWSVTQALNEQFF.

Only a few counts were recorded for this clone. The CDR3 DNA reads TGTGCCAGCAGTGATTCCCCAGAATTCCGGGAGGGCTTCTATGGCTACACCTTC. It yields the protein CASSDSPEFREGFYGYTF. V and J are TRBV25-1 and TRBJ1-2; D not resolved. The CDR3 is made up of 18 amino acids. Germline V gives CDR1 MGHDK, CDR2 SYGVNS. Trimming took off 3 bases at V and 4 bases at J, with 24 bases between the two ends.

This clone appeared a few times. This sequence joins TRBV5-1 and TRBJ2-3, with TRBD2 identical over 11 bases. Germline V gene lookup returns CDR1 SGHRS and CDR2 YFSETQ. Trimming removed 2 bases from V and 3 bases from J; junction bases left unmatched: 2. This CDR3 comprises 15 residues. For the CDR3, the DNA is TGCGCCAGCAGCTTTAGCGGGGGGGCGACAGATACGCAGTATTTT. Its protein product is CASSFSGGATDTQYF.

The V gene is TRBV25-1, the J gene TRBJ1-1; unclear D gene. V shed 4 bases and J shed 0 bases, with 6 bases lying between them. The length of the CDR3 is 13 residues. CDR1 and CDR2 from the germline V gene are MGHDK and SYGVNS. The CDR3 nucleotides read TGTGCCAGCAGTGTCACCTTGAACACTGAAGCTTTCTTT. Translating it yields CASSVTLNTEAFF.

This clone was detected a few times. This chain links TRBV13 with TRBJ2-3, with 9 bases fitting TRBD2. Germline lookup yields CDR1 PRHDT and CDR2 FYEKMQ (reference sequence). The CDR3 consists of 16 residues. The J segment lost 2 bases and the V segment lost 0 bases, leaving 3 bases of the junction unmatched. The CDR3 sequence: CASSLGTSGYTDTQYF. The DNA for the CDR3 is TGTGCCAGCAGCTTAGGGACTAGCGGATACACAGATACGCAGTATTTT. Full variable domain (remainder filled in from reference TRBV13 and TRBJ2-3): AAGVIQSPRHLIKEKRETATLKCYPIPRHDTVYWYQQGPGQDPQFLISFYEKMQSDKGSIPDRFSAQQFSDYHSELNMSSLELGDSALYFCASSLGTSGYTDTQYFGPGTRLTVL.

This clone was recorded many times. The chain joins TRBV2 to TRBJ1-1, with TRBD1 matching 8 bases. This CDR3 comprises 16 residues. V lost 5 bases and J lost 2; bases outside the gene matches: 10. Germline CDR1 is SNHLY and CDR2 is FYNNEI. The CDR3 loop reads CASSPLRTGLNTEAFF. CDR3 DNA sequence: TGTGCCAGCAGTCCTCTTCGGACAGGGTTAAACACTGAAGCTTTCTTT.

This sequence joins TRBV10-3 and TRBJ2-3, with D tentatively TRBD1 (6 bases). The CDR3 contains 17 residues. Germline V gene lookup returns CDR1 ENHRY and CDR2 SYGVKD. Trimming removed 7 bases at V and 3 bases at J, with 23 bases between. In DNA, the CDR3 is TGTGCCATCACTCCGAGTGAGGCAGGGGTTATTACAGATACGCAGTATTTT. Its translation is CAITPSEAGVITDTQYF.

This chain connects TRBV6-5 to TRBJ1-6; no clear D. CDR1 is MNHEY and CDR2 is SVGAGI in the germline V gene. Between the trimmed V and J ends, which lost 4 bases and 7 bases, there was a span of 14 bases. The CDR3 covers 15 residues. The CDR3 DNA reads TGTGCCAGCAGTTCCACTGAATCTCCAAATTCACCCCTCCACTTT. Residues: CASSSTESPNSPLHF.

Concerning this clone: At the DNA level, this CDR3 is encoded by other sequences in the same sample as well. This rearrangement joins TRBV30 to TRBJ1-1; a weak D match, TRBD1 (5 bases). V dropped 3 bases and J dropped 5 bases, with 7 bases sitting between them. This CDR3 spans 11 amino acids. Germline CDR1 and CDR2: GTSNPN and SVGIG (reference sequence). The CDR3, as DNA: TGTGCCTGGAGGGGGGTGACTGAAGCTTTCTTT. Protein: CAWRGVTEAFF.

V is TRBV13 and J is TRBJ1-2; 8 positions agree with TRBD1. V lost 1 base, J lost 5 bases, and 6 bases stayed unmatched. This CDR3 is 15 amino acids long. CDR1 is PRHDT, CDR2 FYEKMQ, per germline (reference sequence). DNA for the CDR3: TGTGCCAGCAGCTTAGAACCCGGGACAGGTTATGGCTACACCTTC. It specifies CASSLEPGTGYGYTF.

This clone was recorded a few times. The J gene is TRBJ1-1, the V gene TRBV7-8, with unresolved D. The V gene lost 0 bases and the J gene lost 5 bases, with 13 bases spanning the gap. This CDR3 is built from 15 residues. Germline V gene sequence: CDR1 SGHVS, CDR2 FQNEAQ. CDR3 nucleotide sequence: TGTGCCAGCAGCTTAGCGAGGAGGGCGAGAACTGAAGCTTTCTTT. It encodes CASSLARRARTEAFF.

This clone turned up a few times. The chain has TRBV4-1 and TRBJ2-7; 9 bases align to TRBD2. Trimming at V came to 3 bases and at J to 0 bases, leaving 6 bases not matched to a gene. The CDR3 has 16 residues. Germline CDR1 reads MGHRA; CDR2 reads YSYEKL. CDR3 region: CASSQHISGSSYEQYF. In DNA form, the CDR3 reads TGCGCCAGCAGCCAGCATATTAGCGGGAGCTCCTACGAGCAGTACTTC.

The chain employs TRBV13 and TRBJ2-2; possible D gene TRBD2, 5 bases. Between the trimmed V and J ends, which lost 3 bases and 7 bases, there was a span of 6 bases. This CDR3 has 12 residues. Germline-derived CDR1 and CDR2 are PRHDT and FYEKMQ (reference sequence). The CDR3 loop is CASSFGNGELFF. The CDR3 coding sequence is TGTGCCAGCAGCTTCGGGAACGGGGAGCTGTTTTTT.

The genes are TRBV30 and TRBJ2-3; weak D call: TRBD2 (6 bases). This CDR3 comprises 13 residues. Germline lookup yields CDR1 GTSNPN and CDR2 SVGIG (reference sequence). V gave up 5 bases and J gave up 2 bases, with 11 bases separating them. The CDR3 sequence: CAWFPGDTDTQYF. In DNA, the CDR3 is TGTGCCTGGTTCCCGGGAGACACAGATACGCAGTATTTT.

This clone was seen more than once but under ten times. The CDR3 here is CASSLGHREAGELFF. CDR3 nucleotide sequence: TGTGCCAGCAGCTTGGGCCATCGAGAGGCCGGGGAGCTGTTTTTT. V usage is TRBV5-4 and J usage is TRBJ2-2; no clear D. The V gene lost 0 bases and the J gene lost 6 bases, with 12 bases spanning the gap. The CDR3 is made up of 15 amino acids. Germline V gene data show CDR1 as SGHNT and CDR2 as YYREEE (reference sequence).